Reported below is one T cell receptor (beta chain). Its antigen is undetermined. The data derive from a study of T cell clones after liver transplantation. At the level of the study: Post-transplant blood was tracked for graft-donor-reactive T cell clones identified in a pre-transplant mixed lymphocyte reaction. Timepoints were pre-transplant, pre-withdrawal, and after withdrawal was completed or failed.

Study results and limitations: Graft donor-reactive T cells possibly entered the graft instead of undergoing deletion.

After removal of 2 bases from V and 7 bases from J, the junction contained 11 bases not matched to a gene. Looked up from germline, CDR1 is MNHEY and CDR2 is SVGAGI. The CDR3 totals 16 residues. This table comes from immunoSEQ multiplex PCR, and its TCRdb copy is limited to in-frame clones, with some not included. The profile shows around 30,000 clones, around 95% of them singletons. This sequence joins TRBV6-5 and TRBJ2-7, with 10 nucleotides matching TRBD1. The sequence was collected from a human patient who received a liver transplant. Some T cells may be transferred from the graft donor. The sample consisted of CD8+ T cells from blood, taken 12 months after liver transplant. CDR3 bases: TGTGCCAGCAGTTACGGGTCAGCGGGACAGGGGTATGAGCAGTACTTC. Amino acid sequence: CASSYGSAGQGYEQYF.